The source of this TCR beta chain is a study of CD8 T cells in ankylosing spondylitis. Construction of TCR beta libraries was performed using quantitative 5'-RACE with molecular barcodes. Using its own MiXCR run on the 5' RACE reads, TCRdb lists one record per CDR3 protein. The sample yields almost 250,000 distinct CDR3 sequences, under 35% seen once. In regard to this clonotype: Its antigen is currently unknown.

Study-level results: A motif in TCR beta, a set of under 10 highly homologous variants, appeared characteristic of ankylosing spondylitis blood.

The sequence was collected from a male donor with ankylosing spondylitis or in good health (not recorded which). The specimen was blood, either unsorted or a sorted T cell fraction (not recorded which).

CDR3 nucleotides: TGCAGTGCTAGAGATCTTCAGCGGGGGGGCCGTCGAGAGACCCAGTACTTC. Translating gives CSARDLQRGGRRETQYF. J is TRBJ2-5 and V is TRBV20-1, with 10 nucleotides matching TRBD2. The CDR3 extends over 17 amino acids. Losses at the gene ends were 0 bases for V and 4 bases for J; bases not matched to a gene: 11. Germline assignment: CDR1 DFQATT and CDR2 SNEGSKA (reference sequence).